Each of the 27 T cell receptor beta chains below was sequenced from the same sample in a study of early T cells in non-severe SARS-CoV-2 infection. TCRdb called the 5' RACE reads again in MiXCR, with one record for every CDR3 protein. In the table there are about 45,000 distinct CDR3 sequences, approximately 10% of which are singletons. The sequencing sample was made of whole blood. The source is an adult who was a healthcare worker with PCR-confirmed SARS-CoV-2 infection or an uninfected control (not recorded which).

This sequence joins TRBV29-1 and TRBJ2-5, with TRBD1 matching over 8 bases. CDR1 is SQVTM and CDR2 is ANQGSEA in the germline V gene. CDR3 length: 12 amino acids. V was pared by 7 bases and J by 6 bases, with 7 bases of the junction left unmatched. CDR3 bases: TGCAGCGCCGACAGGGGAGCGCAGACCCAGTACTTC. This encodes CSADRGAQTQYF.

This clonotype was observed a single time. This may come from a read error, since a much larger clone is one base off. The chain employs TRBV10-3 and TRBJ2-1, with D tentatively TRBD1 or TRBD2 (5 bases each). CDR3 size: 14 residues. Per germline, CDR1 ENHRY and CDR2 SYGVKD. The CDR3 nucleotides are TGTGGCATCACGGGACGGGATACCTACAATGAGCAGTTCTTC. This translates into CGITGRDTYNEQFF.

The chain has TRBV29-1 and TRBJ2-1; the D gene is possibly TRBD1 (6 bases). The V end was cut by 7 bases, the J end by 2 bases, with 15 bases between. The CDR3 runs to 14 residues. Looked up from germline, CDR1 is SQVTM and CDR2 is ANQGSEA. CDR3 sequence (DNA): TGCAGCGGGGAACAGGGAGACGCCTACAATGAGCAGTTCTTC. Translating it yields CSGEQGDAYNEQFF.

CDR3 bases: TGCAGCGTGGATAGACAGGGGACCGGGGAGCTGTTTTTT. Its protein is CSVDRQGTGELFF. The chain carries TRBV29-1 and TRBJ2-2, with 8 bases lining up with TRBD1. J was trimmed by 5 bases and V by 6 bases; bases with no gene match: 5. The CDR3 covers 13 residues. Per the germline V gene, CDR1 is SQVTM and CDR2 is ANQGSEA.

This clonotype was observed at least ten times. The chain is built from TRBV7-2 and TRBJ1-2; TRBD1 agrees at 8 bases. The CDR3 runs 14 residues. The V and J ends lost 4 bases and 8 bases, in that order; junction bases with no gene match: 9. Germline V lookup: CDR1 SGHTA, CDR2 FQGNSA. CDR3 nucleotide sequence: TGTGCCAGCAGCTCCCAGGGGGCTTCAAGGGGCTACACCTTC. Protein product: CASSSQGASRGYTF.

V is TRBV10-3 and J is TRBJ2-1, with TRBD2 identical over 9 bases. This CDR3 has 19 residues. The V segment lost 4 bases and the J segment 0 bases; nucleotides outside the gene matches: 13. The germline CDR1 and CDR2 sequences are ENHRY and SYGVKD. In DNA, the CDR3 is TGTGCCATCAGTGGGGGACTAGCCTCTTCGCGAAGCTCCTACAATGAGCAGTTCTTC. This sequence encodes CAISGGLASSRSSYNEQFF.

There are many counts of this clonotype. CDR3 in DNA: TGTGCCAGCAGTACGACAGGGGGCGGCTACACCTTC. This translates into CASSTTGGGYTF. The chain uses TRBV6-5 and TRBJ1-2; 10 nucleotides align to TRBD1. The CDR3 covers 12 residues. Germline V gives CDR1 MNHEY, CDR2 SVGAGI. V was pared by 5 bases and J by 8 bases, with 2 bases of the junction left unmatched.

By sample fraction, this clonotype is medium-sized. DNA of the CDR3: TGTGCCAGCAGCCAACTAGCGACGAGCTCCTACGAGCAGTACTTC. Protein product: CASSQLATSSYEQYF. The gene calls are TRBV12-3 or TRBV12-4 and TRBJ2-7, with TRBD2 identical over 7 bases. CDR3 size: 15 residues. The V gene end was trimmed by 6 bases and the J gene end by 0 bases; junction bases not matched to a gene: 8.

The table lists this clonotype with many counts. V gene TRBV29-1 combines with J gene TRBJ2-1; D possibly corresponds to TRBD1 (6 bases). Trimming stripped 3 bases from V and 6 bases from J, with 9 bases between. The CDR3 length is 12 residues. Germline V gene lookup returns CDR1 SQVTM and CDR2 ANQGSEA. The CDR3 loop reads CSVEGAVNEQFF. CDR3 nucleotide sequence: TGCAGCGTTGAGGGGGCGGTCAATGAGCAGTTCTTC.

About this clonotype itself: This may be a read error, as it is one base from a much larger clone. The V and J genes are TRBV7-2 and TRBJ2-3; D is perhaps TRBD2 (5 bases). Germline-derived CDR1 and CDR2 are SGHTA and FQGNSA. The CDR3 is made up of 15 amino acids. As DNA, the CDR3 is TGTGCCAGCAGCTTAGGGGTAGGGCCGAGGGATACGCGGTATTTT. Amino acids: CASSLGVGPRDTRYF.

This clonotype occurred many times. The junction and the germline gene differ at one end; a read error may be behind it. J is TRBJ2-1 and V is TRBV19; D gene ambiguous. Germline V CDR1 and CDR2: LNHDA, SQIVND (reference sequence). This CDR3 is 15 amino acids long. CDR3 region: CASSTQANSYNEQFF. The CDR3, as DNA: TGTGCCAGCAGTACCCAGGCTAACTCCTACAATGAGCAGTTCTTC.

This clonotype was detected many times. The chain is built from TRBV4-3 and TRBJ2-6, with TRBD1 identical over 10 bases. There are 16 residues in the CDR3. The junction had 2 bases not matched to a gene; V was cut back by 3 bases and J by 3 bases. CDR1 is LGHNA, CDR2 YSLEER, per germline. CDR3 bases: TGCGCCAGCAGCCAGGACAGGGGGGATGGGGCCAACGTCCTGACTTTC. It specifies CASSQDRGDGANVLTF.

The chain recombines TRBV18 with TRBJ2-2; D may be TRBD2 (6 bases). The ends were cut back, 4 bases at V and 2 bases at J, with 14 bases in the middle. Germline CDR1 reads KGHSH; CDR2 reads LQKENI. There are 16 residues in the CDR3. CDR3 nucleotide sequence: TGTGCCAGCTCACTGGGGGTAGCGGCAAACACCGGGGAGCTGTTTTTT. It translates to CASSLGVAANTGELFF.

This rearrangement joins TRBV29-1 to TRBJ2-7; 10 nucleotides agree with TRBD1. V trimming: 3 bases; J trimming: 4 bases; junction bases outside the gene matches: 3. The germline V gene encodes CDR1 SQVTM and CDR2 ANQGSEA. The CDR3 runs 13 residues. The CDR3 spells CSVDGDRGYEQYF. For the CDR3, the DNA is TGCAGCGTTGACGGGGACAGGGGTTACGAGCAGTACTTC.

In its sample, this clonotype was seen a few times. The rearrangement uses TRBV5-1 and TRBJ2-7; no clear D gene. This CDR3 has 16 amino acids. The germline V gene encodes CDR1 SGHRS and CDR2 YFSETQ. With 4 bases removed from V and 0 bases from J, the gap between germline ends came to 17 bases. The DNA of the CDR3 is TGCGCCAGCAGCGAGGCAATTACGCGGAACTCCTACGAGCAGTACTTC. Protein sequence: CASSEAITRNSYEQYF.

This clonotype was seen a handful of times. This CDR3 reads CASSSPGTVHPSGNTIYF. In nucleotides, the CDR3 is TGTGCCAGCAGTTCCCCCGGGACAGTCCATCCCTCTGGAAACACCATATATTTT. The genes are TRBV12-3 or TRBV12-4 and TRBJ1-3; 7 bases agree with TRBD1. The CDR3 covers 18 residues. The trim removed 4 bases at V and 0 bases at J, leaving 12 bases unmatched.

Many counts were recorded for this clonotype. This chain connects TRBV19 to TRBJ2-5; 8 bases are a match to TRBD2. Losses at the gene ends were 6 bases for V and 7 bases for J; bases not matched to a gene: 10. Germline lookup yields CDR1 LNHDA and CDR2 SQIVND (reference sequence). This CDR3 has 14 residues. DNA of the CDR3: TGTGCCAGTAGGCCCCGGGGGGGTTTTGCGACCCAGTACTTC. As protein: CASRPRGGFATQYF.

Many counts were recorded for this clonotype. The V and J genes are TRBV5-4 and TRBJ2-5; no definite D call. Germline V gene data show CDR1 as SGHNT and CDR2 as YYREEE (reference sequence). CDR3 length: 15 residues. Trimming left V 0 bases short and J 4 bases short, with 13 bases between. In DNA form, the CDR3 reads TGTGCCAGCAGCTTGGCCAAGGACGGTGGAGAGACCCAGTACTTC. Its translation: CASSLAKDGGETQYF.

J is TRBJ2-7 and V is TRBV18; D uncertain. The CDR3 has 15 residues. CDR1 KGHSH and CDR2 LQKENI come from the germline V gene. V gave up 2 bases and J gave up 3 bases, with 14 bases separating them. DNA for the CDR3: TGTGCCAGCTCACCAAGTTCCATCCGGAACTACGAGCAGTACTTC. It codes for CASSPSSIRNYEQYF.

This clonotype was detected ten times or more. The chain carries TRBV12-3 or TRBV12-4 and TRBJ2-7; no reliable D call. V lost 4 bases to trimming and J lost 2 bases, with 6 bases between them. The CDR3 is made up of 12 amino acids. This CDR3 is CASSSQPYEQYF. CDR3 DNA: TGTGCCAGCAGTTCCCAACCCTACGAGCAGTACTTC.

In its sample, this clonotype ranks as medium-sized. The chain is built from TRBV29-1 and TRBJ2-7; possibly TRBD1 for D (5 bases). The V gene's germline CDR1 is SQVTM and CDR2 ANQGSEA. The CDR3 has 15 residues. V lost 1 base and J 0 bases, leaving 13 bases between the germline ends. The CDR3 loop is CSVEVGQGFSYEQYF. CDR3 nucleotides: TGCAGCGTTGAAGTCGGGCAGGGTTTCTCCTACGAGCAGTACTTC.

The chain employs TRBV5-6 and TRBJ1-2, with 7 bases aligning to TRBD1. V lost 4 bases, J lost 4 bases, and 7 bases stayed unmatched. This CDR3 comprises 14 residues. The germline V gene encodes CDR1 SGHDT and CDR2 YYEEEE. CDR3 in amino acids: CASSADRVAYGYTF. In DNA, the CDR3 is TGTGCCAGCAGCGCCGACAGGGTAGCCTATGGCTACACCTTC.

The genes are TRBV29-1 and TRBJ2-3; maybe TRBD1 (5 bases). The CDR3 consists of 13 residues. The V gene lost 7 bases and the J gene lost 6 bases, with 17 bases spanning the gap. Germline V CDR1 and CDR2: SQVTM, ANQGSEA. Written as DNA, the CDR3 is TGCAGCGCAGAAGGGGATTATACCGATACGCAGTATTTT. Encoded protein: CSAEGDYTDTQYF.

The J gene is TRBJ2-7, the V gene TRBV10-3, with D perhaps matching TRBD2 (6 bases). Germline V gives CDR1 ENHRY, CDR2 SYGVKD. Trimming removed 8 bases from V and 5 bases from J, with 13 bases in between. The CDR3 consists of 12 residues. DNA of the CDR3: TGTGCCATCCGGCGGGACCCGGACGAGCAGTACTTC. Protein product: CAIRRDPDEQYF.

This clonotype has ten or more counts. V usage is TRBV3-1 and J usage is TRBJ1-5; TRBD1 aligns across 9 bases. There are 14 residues in the CDR3. Germline CDR1 LGHDT, CDR2 YNNKEL (reference sequence). V was clipped by 3 bases and J by 7 bases; unmatched bases: 4. CDR3 nucleotides: TGTGCCAGCAGCCAGGGACAGGGTGGCCAGCCCCAGCATTTT. Its translation: CASSQGQGGQPQHF.

By sample share, this clonotype is medium-sized. The chain has TRBV3-1 and TRBJ2-7; D may correspond to TRBD1 or TRBD2 (5 bases each). The germline V gene encodes CDR1 LGHDT and CDR2 YNNKEL (reference sequence). CDR3 length: 16 residues. V was trimmed by 1 base and J by 0 bases, leaving 13 bases between them. The CDR3 DNA reads as TGTGCCAGCAGCCAAGGGCTGGGACGGAGCTCCTACGAGCAGTACTTC. It is translated as CASSQGLGRSSYEQYF.

There are many counts of this clonotype. The V and J genes are TRBV5-5 and TRBJ1-5; TRBD1 matches at 7 bases. Trimming at V came to 3 bases and at J to 4 bases, leaving 7 bases not matched to a gene. The length of the CDR3 is 15 residues. Germline-derived CDR1 and CDR2 are SGHKS and YYEKEE (reference sequence). CDR3 residues: CASSSFARGNQPQHF. CDR3 nucleotide sequence: TGTGCCAGCAGCTCCTTTGCCAGGGGGAATCAGCCCCAGCATTTT. The variable domain in full, with the rest retrieved from reference TRBV5-5 and TRBJ1-5, is DAGVTQSPTHLIKTRGQQVTLRCSPISGHKSVSWYQQVLGQGPQFIFQYYEKEERGRGNFPDRFSARQFPNYSSELNVNALLLGDSALYLCASSSFARGNQPQHFGDGTRLSIL.